This record looks at one T cell receptor (beta chain) sequence and its context. What it recognizes is unknown. The method was immunoSEQ multiplex PCR; TCRdb's version includes in-frame clones alone and lacks a portion of them. The sample consists of 70,000 to 95,000 clones, approximately 80% of them appearing once. The data belong to a study of a mutant IDH1 vaccine in newly diagnosed glioma. Overall study: Of treated patients, around 60% were men and roughly 38% women, averaging about 40 years. Earlier therapy was either radiotherapy, temozolomide, or both, and most got both. Study findings and constraints: Overall, 90% to 95% of patients had vaccine-induced immune responses.

Time point noted: baseline, week 1 (first vaccination visit). As for treatment: pre-vaccination baseline after standard-of-care therapy. New astrocytomas of WHO grade 3 or 4 that were IDH1-mutant and ATRX-lost were found in the donors. CDR3 length equals 13 residues. Germline assignment: CDR1 SQVTM and CDR2 ANQGSEA. V shed 8 bases and J shed 1 base, with 13 bases lying between them. This rearrangement joins TRBV29-1 to TRBJ2-3; D remains ambiguous. This sequence originates from a man aged 35-49 years with glioma. Some clones in this sample may be carry-over from other donors' samples. This sample comprised PBMCs, obtained from a glioma patient treated with radiotherapy, temozolomide or both. This chain's CDR3 is CSSGPSGTDTQYF. The CDR3 DNA is TGCAGCTCCGGTCCCTCTGGCACAGATACGCAGTATTTT.